Detailed here is one T cell receptor beta chain. The CDR3 is 15 amino acids. CDR1 is SGHRS, CDR2 YFSETQ, per germline. The germline V and J ends were trimmed by 4 bases and 6 bases, with 14 bases remaining between them. Original processing methods: The authors estimated nucleated cell counts from reference gene primer amplification. Sequenced by immunoSEQ multiplex PCR; TCRdb stores in-frame clones only, minus some. V, J and clone size are those of that table, while D and trimming were read from the DNA. The sample has under 250,000 clones, approximately 85% seen once. This record comes from a study of blood T cell repertoires in COVID-19. Study-level background: Samples came from the United States, Italy and Spain, spanning acute and convalescent COVID-19. T cells, B-cell-depleted T cells, or PBMCs provided the cDNA or gDNA that served as material.

The sample consisted of peripheral blood. The chain combines TRBV5-1 with TRBJ1-6; D unclear. This clonotype originated in a man aged 80 or over with acute or convalescent COVID-19. CDR3 residues: CASSREGAGNSPLHF. The CDR3 nucleotides read TGCGCCAGCAGCCGGGAGGGCGCTGGTAATTCACCCCTCCACTTT.